The following is a TCR beta chain sequence with its context. The CDR3 covers 18 residues. Trimming stripped 0 bases from V and 7 bases from J, with 25 bases between. The germline V gene has CDR1 SGHAT and CDR2 FQNNGV. The sample comes from a study of technical replicates of blood from a handful of donors. The table came from immunoSEQ multiplex PCR; TCRdb's copy has only in-frame clones and leaves some out. The table lists roughly 11,000 clones, 80% to 95% of them singletons. J is TRBJ2-7 and V is TRBV11-2; possibly TRBD2 for D (5 bases). The source material was PBMCs. The origin of this receptor is a human donor in good health. CDR3 sequence: CASSLDGLLGLLDREQYF. In DNA form, the CDR3 reads TGTGCCAGCAGCTTAGATGGCCTCCTAGGACTCCTCGACCGGGAGCAGTACTTC.